This TCR beta chain was sequenced during a study of regulatory T cells in long-lasting Graves disease. Noted time point: newly diagnosed GD, antithyroid drugs for less than 3 months. PBMC-derived RNA was used for the TCR library. This clonotype was picked up many times. CDR3 regions were amplified by Arm-PCR using iRepertoire HTBI primers to build TCR beta libraries. In TCRdb, the multiplex PCR reads were re-called with MiXCR into one record per CDR3 protein. This sample carries 400,000 to 500,000 distinct CDR3 sequences, about a sixth of them seen once, and the ten largest clones take approximately 22%. V was trimmed by 2 bases and J by 3 bases, leaving 8 bases between them. CDR1 and CDR2 (germline): GTSNPN, SVGIG (reference sequence). The length of the CDR3 is 12 residues. This sample was shared with a second study, whose subject was T cells in Graves' hyperthyroidism and ophthalmopathy.

Sequences were derived from peripheral blood mononuclear cells (PBMCs), sampled at new diagnosis, from a patient treated with antithyroid drugs. This receptor was taken from a woman between 18 and 30 years old with Graves disease. The chain is built from TRBV30 and TRBJ2-7; D possibly matches TRBD1 or TRBD2 (6 bases each). In DNA, the CDR3 is TGTGCCTGGAGTAAGGGGGGCTACGAGCAGTACTTC. It encodes CAWSKGGYEQYF.